Each of the 4 T cell receptor beta chains below was sequenced from the same sample in a study of blood T cells in healthy people across ages. Alongside a J-beta primer mix, a sample-barcoded 5' primer served in a second PCR lasting 7 to 11 cycles. TCRdb reanalysed the 5' RACE reads using MiXCR and keeps one entry per CDR3 protein. This table holds 700,000 or so distinct CDR3 sequences, over 40% found once. The sequenced sample was blood. The receptors here all came from a man older than 75 in good health.

V is TRBV7-2 and J is TRBJ2-6, with D unclear. The CDR3 has 14 residues. The V and J ends lost 3 bases and 2 bases respectively, with 5 bases between them. Germline V gene lookup returns CDR1 SGHTA and CDR2 FQGNSA. CDR3 nucleotides: TGTGCCAGCAGCTTTAATACTGGGGCCAACGTCCTGACTTTC. Translating gives CASSFNTGANVLTF.

The sample holds one count of this clonotype. The chain links TRBV6-5 to TRBJ1-2; no clear D. The CDR3 length is 13 residues. Germline assignment: CDR1 MNHEY and CDR2 SVGAGI. V dropped 2 bases and J dropped 3 bases, with 7 bases sitting between them. This CDR3 is CASSYDSYYGYTF. The CDR3 DNA sequence: TGTGCCAGCAGTTACGATAGCTACTATGGCTACACCTTC.

The chain couples TRBV30 to TRBJ2-2; D is ambiguous. The CDR3 runs 12 residues. V lost 1 base, J lost 6 bases, and 6 bases lay in between. CDR1 and CDR2 (germline): GTSNPN, SVGIG (reference sequence). The CDR3 spells CAWSAGPGELFF. CDR3 coding DNA: TGTGCCTGGAGTGCAGGACCCGGGGAGCTGTTTTTT.

This chain connects TRBV5-1 to TRBJ1-1, with D perhaps matching TRBD1 (5 bases). The CDR3 is 14 amino acids. Trimming removed 1 base from V and 3 bases from J, with 10 bases in between. CDR1 is SGHRS and CDR2 is YFSETQ in the germline V gene. CDR3 amino acids: CASSLKGGDTEAFF. The CDR3 DNA reads as TGCGCCAGCAGCTTGAAGGGAGGGGACACTGAAGCTTTCTTT.